This T cell receptor beta chain was identified in a study of blood T cells in healthy people across ages. It was with a sample-barcoded 5' primer and a J-beta primer mix that a second PCR of roughly 6 to 12 cycles was run. TCRdb independently ran MiXCR on the 5' RACE reads; one entry per CDR3 protein. The sample yields over 1,500,000 distinct CDR3 sequences, just under 50% seen once. Per germline, CDR1 MNHEY and CDR2 SVGEGT. The CDR3 runs 14 residues. V gave up 7 bases and J gave up 2 bases; unmatched junction bases: 7. This sequence was found in a woman in her 40s in good health. Sequenced sample: blood. The V and J genes are TRBV6-2 or TRBV6-3 and TRBJ2-7; 8 nucleotides agree with TRBD1. CDR3 nucleotide sequence: TGTGCCAGCACCGGCGGACAGGGAACCTACGAGCAGTACTTC. Protein sequence: CASTGGQGTYEQYF.